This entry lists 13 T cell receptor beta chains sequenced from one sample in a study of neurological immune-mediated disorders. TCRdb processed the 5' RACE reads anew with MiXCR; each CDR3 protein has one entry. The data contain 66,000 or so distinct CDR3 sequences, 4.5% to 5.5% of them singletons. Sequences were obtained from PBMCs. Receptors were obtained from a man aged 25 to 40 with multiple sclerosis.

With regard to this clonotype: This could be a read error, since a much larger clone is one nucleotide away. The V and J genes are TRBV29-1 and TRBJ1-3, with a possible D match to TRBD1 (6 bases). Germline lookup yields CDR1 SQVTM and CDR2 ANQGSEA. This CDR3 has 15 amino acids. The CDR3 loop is CGAEGGDFSGNTIYF. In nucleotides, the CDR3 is TGCGGCGCTGAGGGGGGAGACTTCTCTGGAAACACCATATATTTT.

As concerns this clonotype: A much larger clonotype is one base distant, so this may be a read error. CDR3 in amino acids: CASSGTGPIPREQYF. CDR3 nucleotides: TGTGCCAGCAGCGGGACGGGCCCGATTCCTCGTGAGCAGTACTTC. The chain combines TRBV5-5 with TRBJ2-7, with D perhaps given as TRBD1 or TRBD2 (5 bases each). The CDR3 contains 15 residues. Germline values: CDR1 SGHKS, CDR2 YYEKEE (reference sequence). V was pared by 4 bases and J by 7 bases, with 21 bases between. Using reference TRBV5-5 and TRBJ2-7 for the parts outside the CDR3, the full variable domain is DAGVTQSPTHLIKTRGQQVTLRCSPISGHKSVSWYQQVLGQGPQFIFQYYEKEERGRGNFPDRFSARQFPNYSSELNVNALLLGDSALYLCASSGTGPIPREQYFGPGTRLTVT.

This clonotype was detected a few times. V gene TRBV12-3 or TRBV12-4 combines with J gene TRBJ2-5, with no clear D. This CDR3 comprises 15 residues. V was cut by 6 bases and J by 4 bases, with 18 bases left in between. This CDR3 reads CASRSRRPVGETQYF. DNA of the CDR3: TGTGCCAGCAGGTCGAGGCGACCCGTCGGAGAGACCCAGTACTTC.

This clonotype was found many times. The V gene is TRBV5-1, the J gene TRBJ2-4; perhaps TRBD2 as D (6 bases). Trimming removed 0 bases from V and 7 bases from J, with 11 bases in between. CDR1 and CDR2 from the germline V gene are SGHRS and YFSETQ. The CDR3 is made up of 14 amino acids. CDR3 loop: CASSLDGGWNIQYF. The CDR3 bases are TGCGCCAGCAGCTTGGACGGGGGTTGGAACATTCAGTACTTC.

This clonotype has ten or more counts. This chain's CDR3 is CASSMEPLPLGLFF. As DNA, the CDR3 is TGTGCCAGCAGTATGGAACCGCTCCCACTTGGGCTGTTTTTT. The rearrangement uses TRBV12-3 or TRBV12-4 and TRBJ1-4; D uncertain. This CDR3 spans 14 amino acids. V was shortened by 5 bases and J by 14 bases, with 21 bases between the two germline ends.

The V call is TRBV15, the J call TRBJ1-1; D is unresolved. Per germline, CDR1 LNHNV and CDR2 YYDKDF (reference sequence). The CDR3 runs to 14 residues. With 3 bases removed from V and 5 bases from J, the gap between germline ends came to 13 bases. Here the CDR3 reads CATSSRSGRTEAFF. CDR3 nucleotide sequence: TGTGCCACCAGCAGTAGATCGGGGAGGACTGAAGCTTTCTTT.

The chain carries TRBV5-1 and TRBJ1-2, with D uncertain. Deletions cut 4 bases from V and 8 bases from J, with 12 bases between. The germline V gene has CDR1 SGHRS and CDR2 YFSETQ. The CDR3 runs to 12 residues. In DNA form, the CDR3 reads TGCGCCAGCAGCCCCACTCTGGAGGGCTACACCTTC. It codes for CASSPTLEGYTF.

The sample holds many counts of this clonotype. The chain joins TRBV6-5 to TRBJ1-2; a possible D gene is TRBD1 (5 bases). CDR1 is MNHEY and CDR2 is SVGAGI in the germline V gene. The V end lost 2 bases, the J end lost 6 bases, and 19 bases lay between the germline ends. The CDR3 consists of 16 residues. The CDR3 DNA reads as TGTGCCAGCAGTTACCGGCGGGGCCTCAAAAGGGATGGCTACACCTTC. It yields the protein CASSYRRGLKRDGYTF.

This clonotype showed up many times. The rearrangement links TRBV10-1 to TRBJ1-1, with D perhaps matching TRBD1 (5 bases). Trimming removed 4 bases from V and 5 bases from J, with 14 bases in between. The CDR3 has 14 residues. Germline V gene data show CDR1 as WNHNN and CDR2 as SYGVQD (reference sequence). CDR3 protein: CASSAALKGTEAFF. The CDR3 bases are TGCGCCAGCAGTGCGGCCCTAAAGGGGACTGAAGCTTTCTTT.

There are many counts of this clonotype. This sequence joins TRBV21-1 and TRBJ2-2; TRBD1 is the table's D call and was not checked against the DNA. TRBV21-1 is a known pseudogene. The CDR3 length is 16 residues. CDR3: CAREGQGRSNTGELFF. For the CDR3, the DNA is TGTGCCAGGGAGGGACAGGGGCGCTCGAACACCGGGGAGCTGTTTTTT.

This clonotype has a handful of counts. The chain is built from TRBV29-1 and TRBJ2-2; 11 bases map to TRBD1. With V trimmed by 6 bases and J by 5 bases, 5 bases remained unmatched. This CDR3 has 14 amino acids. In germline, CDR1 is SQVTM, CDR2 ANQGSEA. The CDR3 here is CSVDRGLRTGELFF. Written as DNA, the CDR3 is TGCAGCGTGGACAGGGGGCTACGGACCGGGGAGCTGTTTTTT.

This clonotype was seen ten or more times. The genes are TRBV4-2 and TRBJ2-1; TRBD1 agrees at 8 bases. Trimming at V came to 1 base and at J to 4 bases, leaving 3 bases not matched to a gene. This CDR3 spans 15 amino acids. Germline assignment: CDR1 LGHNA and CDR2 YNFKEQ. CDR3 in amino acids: CASSQVGQGYNEQFF. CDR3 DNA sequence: TGTGCCAGCAGCCAAGTCGGACAGGGTTACAATGAGCAGTTCTTC.

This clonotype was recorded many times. In nucleotides, the CDR3 is TGCAGCGTTGAGTGGGGGGGGACAGAAGCTTTCTTT. This sequence encodes CSVEWGGTEAFF. J is TRBJ1-1 and V is TRBV29-1; possible D gene TRBD1, 6 bases. V was trimmed by 3 bases and J by 8 bases, leaving 13 bases between them. This CDR3 is built from 12 residues. Germline CDR1 SQVTM, CDR2 ANQGSEA.